This entry lists 10 T cell receptor beta chains sequenced from one sample in a study of chemoradiotherapy in HPV16-positive cancers. TCRdb keeps only in-frame clones here, not all; method: immunoSEQ multiplex PCR. Of 25,000 to 35,000 clones detected, about 80% appear once; the ten largest clones hold around 5.1%. The input for sequencing was blood, taken from a patient who underwent chemoradiotherapy. Receptors originate from a human donor with HPV-associated anogenital cancer.

This clone was counted a few times. The J gene is TRBJ1-2, the V gene TRBV6-1; D perhaps matches TRBD1 (5 bases). The V and J ends lost 4 bases and 2 bases respectively, with 8 bases between them. From germline, CDR1 is MNHNS and CDR2 SASEGT. This CDR3 has 13 residues. The CDR3: CASSGQTNYGYTF. The CDR3 region has the DNA TGTGCCAGCAGTGGACAGACGAACTATGGCTACACCTTC.

V gene TRBV4-2 combines with J gene TRBJ2-3; 8 positions agree with TRBD2. This CDR3 is built from 15 residues. V shed 1 base, J shed 5 bases, and the junction held 5 bases outside the gene matches. Germline V gene sequence: CDR1 LGHNA, CDR2 YNFKEQ. The CDR3, as DNA: TGTGCCAGCAGCCAAGCGGGGGGGCTTATAGATACGCAGTATTTT. This translates into CASSQAGGLIDTQYF.

The chain couples TRBV6-1 to TRBJ2-2; D unresolved. Trimming stripped 4 bases from V and 3 bases from J, with 9 bases between. The length of the CDR3 is 14 residues. Per germline, CDR1 MNHNS and CDR2 SASEGT. CDR3 DNA: TGTGCCAGCAGTGGAACGCCAGACACCGGGGAGCTGTTTTTT. This translates into CASSGTPDTGELFF.

This CDR3 reads CASSRGSRNTYNEQFF. Written as DNA, the CDR3 is TGCGCCAGCAGCCGAGGAAGTCGGAACACCTACAATGAGCAGTTCTTC. The genes are TRBV5-1 and TRBJ2-1; D gene uncertain. Germline CDR1 is SGHRS and CDR2 is YFSETQ. There are 16 residues in the CDR3. The V end lost 4 bases, the J end lost 2 bases, and 16 bases lay between the germline ends.

The rearrangement links TRBV10-3 to TRBJ2-7; no definite D call. Germline CDR1 and CDR2: ENHRY and SYGVKD. The CDR3 loop spans 11 amino acids. Trimming removed 3 bases at V and 5 bases at J, with 5 bases between. CDR3 nucleotides: TGTGCCATCAGTGATTCGGACGAGCAGTACTTC. This codes for CAISDSDEQYF.

The rearrangement links TRBV7-2 to TRBJ1-6; 7 bases fit TRBD1. CDR3 length equals 15 residues. In germline, CDR1 is SGHTA, CDR2 FQGNSA. Trimming took 5 bases from V and 5 from J; bases not matched to a gene: 6. The CDR3 reads CASSLRDRNNSPLHF. The CDR3 DNA sequence: TGTGCCAGCAGCCTCAGGGACAGAAATAATTCACCCCTCCACTTT. Drawing the rest from reference TRBV7-2 and TRBJ1-6, the complete variable domain is GAGVSQSPSNKVTEKGKDVELRCDPISGHTALYWYRQSLGQGLEFLIYFQGNSAPDKSGLPSDRFSAERTGGSVSTLTIQRTQQEDSAVYLCASSLRDRNNSPLHFGNGTRLTVT.

The V and J genes are TRBV27 and TRBJ1-3; no clear D. Trimming pared 3 bases from V and 0 bases from J, leaving 6 bases between. Germline V gene lookup returns CDR1 MNHEY and CDR2 SMNVEV (reference sequence). The CDR3 consists of 14 residues. The CDR3 DNA reads TGTGCCAGCAGTTTGGCAGTCTCTGGAAACACCATATATTTT. As protein: CASSLAVSGNTIYF.

The rearrangement links TRBV19 to TRBJ1-4; tentatively, D is TRBD1 (5 bases). Germline lookup yields CDR1 LNHDA and CDR2 SQIVND (reference sequence). The CDR3 consists of 14 residues. Trimming took off 7 bases at V and 2 bases at J, with 11 bases between the two ends. For the CDR3, the DNA is TGTGCCAGTAACCGGCGGGGGACTAATGAAAAACTGTTTTTT. Translated, it gives CASNRRGTNEKLFF.

V is TRBV5-1 and J is TRBJ1-2; D is unresolved. There are 11 residues in the CDR3. V was cut by 5 bases and J by 6 bases, with 8 bases left in between. Per the germline V gene, CDR1 is SGHRS and CDR2 is YFSETQ. The DNA of the CDR3 is TGCGCCAGCAGTTATGAACATGGCTACACCTTC. It specifies CASSYEHGYTF. Filled out from reference TRBV5-1 and TRBJ1-2, the complete variable domain reads KAGVTQTPRYLIKTRGQQVTLSCSPISGHRSVSWYQQTPGQGLQFLFEYFSETQRNKGNFPGRFSGRQFSNSRSEMNVSTLELGDSALYLCASSYEHGYTFGSGTRLTVV.

The chain is built from TRBV18 and TRBJ1-4; D uncertain. The CDR3 runs 13 residues. Germline lookup yields CDR1 KGHSH and CDR2 LQKENI. Trimming shortened V by 3 bases and J by 11 bases, and 13 bases separated the two germline ends. In nucleotides, the CDR3 is TGTGCCAGCTCACCTCTCGGCTGGAAGAAACTGTTTTTT. It specifies CASSPLGWKKLFF.